This T cell receptor (beta chain) was recorded in a study of blood T cells in healthy people across ages. With a J-beta primer mix and a sample-barcoded 5' primer, a second PCR ran about 7 to 11 cycles. MiXCR was run by TCRdb on the 5' RACE reads, yielding one entry per CDR3 protein. The sample yields hundreds of thousands of distinct CDR3 sequences, 32% seen once. This clonotype was seen repeatedly, ten times or more. The receptor's source is a woman of 80 years or more in good health. The specimen was blood.

CDR3 amino acids: CASSLGVNNSPLHF. For the CDR3, the DNA is TGCGCCAGCAGCTTGGGGGTCAATAATTCACCCCTCCACTTT. V usage is TRBV5-1 and J usage is TRBJ1-6, with D unclear. The germline V gene has CDR1 SGHRS and CDR2 YFSETQ. Trimming pared 0 bases from V and 5 bases from J, leaving 6 bases between. The CDR3 is 14 amino acids.